This T cell receptor beta chain came from a study of cytomegalovirus exposure and HLA in healthy donors. CDR1 and CDR2 from the germline V gene are SGHAT and FQNNGV. This CDR3 contains 14 residues. V was cut by 3 bases and J by 5 bases, with 14 bases left in between. Researchers ran the PCR with 60 Vbeta and 13 Jbeta primers. Sequenced by immunoSEQ multiplex PCR; TCRdb stores in-frame clones only, minus some. The data hold 140,000 or so clones, with 78% observed a single time. The source is a female donor in good health and CMV-seronegative. The specimen sequenced was PBMCs. V and J are TRBV11-2 and TRBJ2-7, with a weak D call TRBD2 (5 bases). For the CDR3, the DNA is TGTGCCAGCAGCTTCGAGCGCCTCGGGGACGAGCAGTACTTC. Protein product: CASSFERLGDEQYF.